This T cell receptor beta chain stems from a study of OX40 agonist ivuxolimab in advanced cancers. This clone was seen a handful of times. Method: immunoSEQ multiplex PCR; TCRdb's copy keeps in-frame clones and lacks some. The sample includes around 37,000 clones, roughly 80% of them seen just once. The length of the CDR3 is 14 residues. Trimming removed 3 bases from V and 3 bases from J, with 9 bases in between. Per the germline V gene, CDR1 is SEHNR and CDR2 is FQNEAQ (reference sequence). The material was CD4+ or CD8+ T cells sorted from blood, obtained in a trial of the OX40 agonist ivuxolimab. The V call is TRBV7-9, the J call TRBJ1-5; D might be TRBD1 (6 bases). The source of this sequence is an adult with an advanced solid tumor such as melanoma, head and neck, liver or kidney cancer. CDR3 DNA: TGTGCCAGCAGCTTCACAGGGCCCAATCAGCCCCAGCATTTT. The encoded protein is CASSFTGPNQPQHF. The whole variable domain, remainder taken from reference TRBV7-9 and TRBJ1-5, is DTGVSQNPRHKITKRGQNVTFRCDPISEHNRLYWYRQTLGQGPEFLTYFQNEAQLEKSRLLSDRFSAERPKGSFSTLEIQRTEQGDSAMYLCASSFTGPNQPQHFGDGTRLSIL.